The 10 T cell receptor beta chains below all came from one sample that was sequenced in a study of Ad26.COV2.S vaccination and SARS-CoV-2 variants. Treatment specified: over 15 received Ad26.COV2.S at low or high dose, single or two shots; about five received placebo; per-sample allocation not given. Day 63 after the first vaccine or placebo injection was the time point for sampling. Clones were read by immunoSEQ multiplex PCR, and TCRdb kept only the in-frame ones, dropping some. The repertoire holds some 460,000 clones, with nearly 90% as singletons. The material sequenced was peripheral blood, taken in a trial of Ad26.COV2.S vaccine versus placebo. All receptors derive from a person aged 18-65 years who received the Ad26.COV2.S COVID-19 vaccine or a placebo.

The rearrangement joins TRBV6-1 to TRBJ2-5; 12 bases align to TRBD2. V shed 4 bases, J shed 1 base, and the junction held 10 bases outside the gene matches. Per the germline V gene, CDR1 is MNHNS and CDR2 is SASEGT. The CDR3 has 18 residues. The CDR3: CASSARRLAGVGQETQYF. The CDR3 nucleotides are TGTGCCAGCAGTGCCCGCAGACTAGCGGGAGTTGGCCAAGAGACCCAGTACTTC.

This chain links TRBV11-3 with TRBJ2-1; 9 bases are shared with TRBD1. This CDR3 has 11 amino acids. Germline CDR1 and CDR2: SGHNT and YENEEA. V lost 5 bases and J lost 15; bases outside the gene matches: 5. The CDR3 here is CASSAGTGRFF. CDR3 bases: TGTGCCAGCAGCGCCGGGACAGGGCGGTTCTTC.

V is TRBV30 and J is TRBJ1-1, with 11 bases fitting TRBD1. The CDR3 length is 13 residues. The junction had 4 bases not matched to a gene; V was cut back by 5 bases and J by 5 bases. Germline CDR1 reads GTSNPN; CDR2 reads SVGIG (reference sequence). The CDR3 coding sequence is TGTGCCTGGGGAGGACAGGGGGCTACTGAAGCTTTCTTT. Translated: CAWGGQGATEAFF.

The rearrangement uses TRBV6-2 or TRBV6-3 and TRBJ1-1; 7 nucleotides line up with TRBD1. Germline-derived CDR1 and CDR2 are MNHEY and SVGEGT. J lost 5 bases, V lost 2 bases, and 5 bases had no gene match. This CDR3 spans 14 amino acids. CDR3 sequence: CASSYGGGGTEAFF. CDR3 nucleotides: TGTGCCAGCAGTTACGGAGGGGGCGGGACTGAAGCTTTCTTT.

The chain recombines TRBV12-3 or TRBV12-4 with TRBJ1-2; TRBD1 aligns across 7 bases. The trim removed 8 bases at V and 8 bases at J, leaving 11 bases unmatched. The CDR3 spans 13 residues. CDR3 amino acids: CASGNTGVYGYTF. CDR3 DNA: TGTGCCAGCGGAAACACAGGGGTTTACGGCTACACCTTC.

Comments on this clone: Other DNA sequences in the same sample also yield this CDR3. The DNA for the CDR3 is TGTGCCAGCAGCTTACGCACCGGGGAGCTGTTTTTT. It yields the protein CASSLRTGELFF. The chain recombines TRBV11-1 with TRBJ2-2; no reliable D call. From germline, CDR1 is SGHAT and CDR2 FQDESV (reference sequence). V was pared by 2 bases and J by 4 bases, with 2 bases between. The CDR3 sequence is 12 residues long.

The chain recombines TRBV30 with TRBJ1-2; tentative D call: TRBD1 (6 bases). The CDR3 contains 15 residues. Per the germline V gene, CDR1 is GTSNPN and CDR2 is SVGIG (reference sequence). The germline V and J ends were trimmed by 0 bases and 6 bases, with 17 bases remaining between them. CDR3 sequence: CAWSVLDRVSNGYTF. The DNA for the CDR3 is TGTGCCTGGAGTGTACTGGACAGAGTTTCAAATGGCTACACCTTC.

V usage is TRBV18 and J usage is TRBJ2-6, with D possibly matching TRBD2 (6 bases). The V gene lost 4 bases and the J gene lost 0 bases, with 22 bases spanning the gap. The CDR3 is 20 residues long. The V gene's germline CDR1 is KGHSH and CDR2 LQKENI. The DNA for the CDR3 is TGTGCCAGCTCACGAATTAGTTTACTAGCAGAGAGCTCTGGGGCCAACGTCCTGACTTTC. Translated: CASSRISLLAESSGANVLTF.

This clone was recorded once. CDR3 sequence: CASNRGHGETQYF. The CDR3 coding sequence is TGCGCCAGCAACAGGGGGCATGGGGAGACCCAGTACTTC. This sequence joins TRBV5-1 and TRBJ2-5; 9 bases fit TRBD1. The CDR3 runs 13 residues. V lost 6 bases to trimming and J lost 5 bases; unmatched junction nucleotides: 5. Looked up from germline, CDR1 is SGHRS and CDR2 is YFSETQ.

In nucleotides, the CDR3 is TGTGCCTGGAGTTTCACAGGGGTAGAGCAGTACTTC. Amino acid sequence: CAWSFTGVEQYF. V gene TRBV30 combines with J gene TRBJ2-7; TRBD1 matches at 7 bases. CDR3 length equals 12 residues. From germline, CDR1 is GTSNPN and CDR2 SVGIG (reference sequence). Trimming at V came to 2 bases and at J to 7 bases, leaving 5 bases not matched to a gene.